A selection of T cell receptor beta chains follows, all from one sample in a study of T cell responses to AZD1222 COVID-19 vaccine. Profiled with immunoSEQ multiplex PCR; TCRdb holds only in-frame clones, not every one. The data contain about 150,000 clones, 92% of them singletons. The material sequenced was peripheral blood, taken 28 days after the second AZD1222 dose. These receptor sequences come from an adult who received the AZD1222 COVID-19 vaccine. Each CDR3 is given with its conserved first and last residue. A D gene is named only where the DNA matches it firmly. Rows may omit the clone size; those that give it use once, few, many or a size class.

v_gene: TRBV10-2
d_gene: TRBD2
abundance: NA
j_gene: TRBJ2-3
CDR3nt: TGCGCCAGCAGTGAGACCCGGGGGGGGGATACGCAGTATTTT
CDR3aa: CASSETRGGDTQYF

v_gene: TRBV29-1
d_gene: NA
abundance: NA
j_gene: TRBJ1-1
CDR3nt: TGCAGCGTTGAAAGGGGACGGGACACTGAAGCTTTCTTT
CDR3aa: CSVERGRDTEAFF

v_gene: TRBV19
d_gene: TRBD1
abundance: NA
j_gene: TRBJ2-7
CDR3nt: TGTGCCAGTAGTAAACAGGGGGAAAGTTCCTACGAGCAGTACTTC
CDR3aa: CASSKQGESSYEQYF

v_gene: TRBV18
d_gene: NA
abundance: NA
j_gene: TRBJ2-5
CDR3nt: TGTGCCAGCTCACCCCCGGGTGGAGGGTTAGAGACCCAGTACTTC
CDR3aa: CASSPPGGGLETQYF

v_gene: TRBV6-5
d_gene: NA
abundance: NA
j_gene: TRBJ1-2
CDR3nt: TGTGCCATCAGATCAGTGAACTATGGCTACACCTTC
CDR3aa: CAIRSVNYGYTF

v_gene: TRBV19
d_gene: NA
abundance: NA
j_gene: TRBJ2-7
CDR3nt: TGTGCCAGTGTTTTTGGGGCGTCTCCCTACGAGCAGTACTTC
CDR3aa: CASVFGASPYEQYF

v_gene: TRBV5-1
d_gene: TRBD2
abundance: NA
j_gene: TRBJ2-5
CDR3nt: TGCGCCAGCAGCTGGACTAGCGGGCAAGAGACCCAGTACTTC
CDR3aa: CASSWTSGQETQYF

v_gene: TRBV10-2
d_gene: NA
abundance: NA
j_gene: TRBJ1-5
CDR3nt: TGCGCCAGCAGTGAATGGCGGCCCAATCAGCCCCAGCATTTT
CDR3aa: CASSEWRPNQPQHF

v_gene: TRBV9
d_gene: TRBD1
abundance: NA
j_gene: TRBJ2-7
CDR3nt: TGTGCCAGCAGCGCAGACAGGGGGTCCTACGAGCAGTACTTC
CDR3aa: CASSADRGSYEQYF

v_gene: TRBV28
d_gene: NA
abundance: NA
j_gene: TRBJ1-5
CDR3nt: TGTGCCAGCAGTTTCGTCGCAGGGGAGAGCAATCAGCCCCAGCATTTT
CDR3aa: CASSFVAGESNQPQHF

v_gene: TRBV9
d_gene: TRBD1
abundance: NA
j_gene: TRBJ1-1
CDR3nt: TGTGCCAGCAGCGACGGTGATTCCGGGACAGCTGAAGCTTTCTTT
CDR3aa: CASSDGDSGTAEAFF

v_gene: TRBV28
d_gene: TRBD1
abundance: NA
j_gene: TRBJ2-7
CDR3nt: TGTGCCAGCAGAACAACAGGGGGCTCCTACGAGCAGTACTTC
CDR3aa: CASRTTGGSYEQYF

v_gene: TRBV6-4
d_gene: TRBD2
abundance: NA
j_gene: TRBJ2-1
CDR3nt: TGTGCCAGCAGTGACGCCGGGACTAGCGGGAGCAATGAGCAGTTCTTC
CDR3aa: CASSDAGTSGSNEQFF

v_gene: TRBV5-6
d_gene: NA
abundance: NA
j_gene: TRBJ2-5
CDR3nt: TGTGCCAGCAGCTTGGGAGGGGTTTTGACGGCCCAAGAGACCCAGTACTTC
CDR3aa: CASSLGGVLTAQETQYF

v_gene: TRBV11-2
d_gene: NA
abundance: once
j_gene: TRBJ1-5
CDR3nt: TGTGCCAGCAGCTTATTTTCTGGGAGCAATCAGCCCCAGCATTTT
CDR3aa: CASSLFSGSNQPQHF

v_gene: TRBV2
d_gene: TRBD1
abundance: NA
j_gene: TRBJ1-1
CDR3nt: TGTGCCAGCAGCGACGGGACAGCTTGGACTGAAGCTTTCTTT
CDR3aa: CASSDGTAWTEAFF

v_gene: TRBV9
d_gene: NA
abundance: NA
j_gene: TRBJ2-1
CDR3nt: TGTGCCAGCAGCGTAGCACCTCTTTACAATGAGCAGTTCTTC
CDR3aa: CASSVAPLYNEQFF

v_gene: TRBV19
d_gene: TRBD1
abundance: NA
j_gene: TRBJ2-1
CDR3nt: TGTGCCAGTAGTACCGGACAGGGTAATGAGCAGTTCTTC
CDR3aa: CASSTGQGNEQFF

v_gene: TRBV9
d_gene: TRBD2
abundance: once
j_gene: TRBJ2-3
CDR3nt: TGTGCCAGCGGACTAGCGGGAGAGGCAGATACGCAGTATTTT
CDR3aa: CASGLAGEADTQYF

v_gene: TRBV27
d_gene: TRBD2
abundance: few
j_gene: TRBJ2-7
CDR3nt: TGTGCCAGCAGTCCGCGACTAGCGGGAGTCTACGAGCAGTACTTC
CDR3aa: CASSPRLAGVYEQYF

v_gene: TRBV6-1
d_gene: NA
abundance: NA
j_gene: TRBJ2-7
CDR3nt: TGTGCCAGCAGTGATGAGAGGACTGTGTACGAGCAGTACTTC
CDR3aa: CASSDERTVYEQYF

v_gene: TRBV6-5
d_gene: NA
abundance: NA
j_gene: TRBJ2-3
CDR3nt: TGTGCCAGCAGCCAAACGTTTCTAGCGTGGGATACGCAGTATTTT
CDR3aa: CASSQTFLAWDTQYF

v_gene: TRBV9
d_gene: NA
abundance: NA
j_gene: TRBJ2-1
CDR3nt: TGTGCCAGCAGCCCCCGGGCTATATTGGGGAATGAGCAGTTCTTC
CDR3aa: CASSPRAILGNEQFF

v_gene: TRBV5-1
d_gene: TRBD1
abundance: NA
j_gene: TRBJ1-2
CDR3nt: TGCGCCAGTCGTTCCTCGGGACAGCCATCTAACTATGGCTACACCTTC
CDR3aa: CASRSSGQPSNYGYTF

v_gene: TRBV7-9
d_gene: NA
abundance: few
j_gene: TRBJ1-6
CDR3nt: TGTGCCAGCAGCTTAGAGGCCAATTCACCCCTCCACTTT
CDR3aa: CASSLEANSPLHF

v_gene: TRBV28
d_gene: NA
abundance: NA
j_gene: TRBJ2-6
CDR3nt: TGTGCCAGCAGTTTGGGAACAGGGTTCGCCTCTGGGGCCAACGTCCTGACTTTC
CDR3aa: CASSLGTGFASGANVLTF